Presented here are 10 T cell receptor beta chains from one specimen sequenced in a study (dated by TCRdb to about 2016). The library came from RT-PCR. TCRdb names Illumina MiSeq as the instrument used. TCRdb reworked the public reads: Q25 trimming with fastp, MiXCR clone assembly, productive beta chains retained. CDR3 protein sequences are deduplicated, and each keeps its most common genes and DNA. The sample records about 680,000 distinct CDR3 sequences, 12% to 15% of which are singletons. 3.6% of the sample rests with the top ten. Sequencing was carried out using memory CD4+ T cells from blood. These TCRs come from a female donor in good health, serving as a healthy control.

This clonotype was seen only a few times. The chain recombines TRBV10-3 with TRBJ1-1; TRBD1 matches 7 bases. Germline values: CDR1 ENHRY, CDR2 SYGVKD. The CDR3 is made up of 16 amino acids. The J segment lost 6 bases and the V segment lost 3 bases, leaving 13 bases of the junction unmatched. Here the CDR3 reads CAISDPRGTDGAEAFF. As DNA, the CDR3 is TGTGCCATCAGTGACCCAAGGGGGACAGATGGAGCTGAAGCTTTCTTT.

This clonotype was found a few times. This chain uses TRBV20-1 with TRBJ2-2; TRBD1 agrees at 10 bases. Germline V gene lookup returns CDR1 DFQATT and CDR2 SNEGSKA (reference sequence). The J segment lost 6 bases and the V segment lost 3 bases, leaving 10 bases of the junction unmatched. This CDR3 is 16 amino acids long. The DNA for the CDR3 is TGCAGTGCTAGTGGGGACAGGGGCTCTTATTCCGGGGAGCTGTTTTTT. Translation gives CSASGDRGSYSGELFF.

The V and J genes are TRBV29-1 and TRBJ1-2; D unresolved. Germline values: CDR1 SQVTM, CDR2 ANQGSEA. This CDR3 is built from 12 residues. The V end lost 3 bases, the J end lost 6 bases, and 11 bases lay between the germline ends. The CDR3 DNA sequence: TGCAGCGTTGACGTGCTATTCGATGGCTACACCTTC. It codes for CSVDVLFDGYTF. Full variable domain (outside the CDR3, taken from reference TRBV29-1 and TRBJ1-2): SAVISQKPSRDICQRGTSLTIQCQVDSQVTMMFWYRQQPGQSLTLIATANQGSEATYESGFVIDKFPISRPNLTFSTLTVSNMSPEDSSIYLCSVDVLFDGYTFGSGTRLTVV.

This clonotype appeared a few times. This chain joins TRBV5-5 and TRBJ1-2, with TRBD1 as a possible D gene (6 bases). This CDR3 has 14 residues. Germline CDR1 SGHKS, CDR2 YYEKEE (reference sequence). Trimming left V 6 bases short and J 7 bases short, with 19 bases between. The chain's CDR3 is CASTLRGNYGGYTF. Written as DNA, the CDR3 is TGTGCCAGCACCCTGAGGGGGAACTATGGTGGCTACACCTTC.

This clonotype was detected many times. The chain links TRBV5-5 to TRBJ2-7; D possibly uses TRBD1 or TRBD2 (6 bases each). The V gene's germline CDR1 is SGHKS and CDR2 YYEKEE (reference sequence). V was shortened by 2 bases and J by 2 bases, with 14 bases between the two germline ends. The CDR3 is made up of 15 amino acids. CDR3 protein: CASSFRGTRTYEQYF. The CDR3 bases are TGTGCCAGCAGCTTTCGCGGGACAAGAACCTACGAGCAGTACTTC.

J is TRBJ2-7 and V is TRBV6-1, with unresolved D. Between the trimmed V and J ends, which lost 3 bases and 4 bases, there was a span of 7 bases. The CDR3 has 12 amino acids. The V gene's germline CDR1 is MNHNS and CDR2 SASEGT. CDR3 amino acids: CASSDGVYEQYF. CDR3 nucleotide sequence: TGTGCCAGCAGTGATGGGGTATACGAGCAGTACTTC.

The rearrangement links TRBV29-1 to TRBJ1-1, with 8 nucleotides matching TRBD1. CDR1 and CDR2 (germline): SQVTM, ANQGSEA. V gave up 6 bases and J gave up 7 bases; unmatched junction bases: 16. This CDR3 has 15 residues. The CDR3 spells CSVIRGATGDREAFF. Written as DNA, the CDR3 is TGCAGCGTCATAAGGGGCGCGACAGGGGACCGTGAAGCTTTCTTT.

This clonotype was detected a few times. CDR3 protein: CASRERGSRNTEAFF. The CDR3 region has the DNA TGTGCCAGCAGAGAGAGGGGCAGCAGGAACACTGAAGCTTTCTTT. The chain is built from TRBV3-1 and TRBJ1-1; the D gene is possibly TRBD1 (5 bases). V lost 6 bases and J lost 1, with 15 bases in between. This CDR3 has 15 residues. CDR1 is LGHDT and CDR2 is YNNKEL in the germline V gene (reference sequence).

In this sample, this clonotype turned up many times. This chain uses TRBV4-3 with TRBJ2-4; TRBD1 agrees at 9 bases. The J segment lost 8 bases and the V segment lost 4 bases, leaving 3 bases of the junction unmatched. The CDR3 runs 13 residues. Germline CDR1 LGHNA, CDR2 YSLEER. The chain's CDR3 is CASSRRQGDIQYF. As DNA, the CDR3 is TGCGCCAGCAGCCGCCGACAGGGGGACATTCAGTACTTC.

In this sample, this clonotype turned up a few times. The rearrangement joins TRBV19 to TRBJ2-5; TRBD1 is a possible D gene (6 bases). Trimming took 3 bases from V and 3 from J, leaving 8 bases between them. Germline CDR1 is LNHDA and CDR2 is SQIVND (reference sequence). The CDR3 sequence is 13 residues long. DNA of the CDR3: TGTGCCAGTAGTATCGGGACAAAAGAGACCCAGTACTTC. Its translation: CASSIGTKETQYF.